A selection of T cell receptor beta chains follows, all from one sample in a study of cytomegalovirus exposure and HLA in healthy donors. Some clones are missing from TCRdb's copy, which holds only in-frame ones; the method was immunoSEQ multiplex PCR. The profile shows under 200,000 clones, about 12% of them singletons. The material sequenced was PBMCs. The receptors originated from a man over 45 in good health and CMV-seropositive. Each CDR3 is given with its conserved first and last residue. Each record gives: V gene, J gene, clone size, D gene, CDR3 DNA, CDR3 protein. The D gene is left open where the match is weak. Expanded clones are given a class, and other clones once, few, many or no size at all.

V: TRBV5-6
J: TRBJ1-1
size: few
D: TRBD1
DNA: TGTGCCAGCAGCCAGACAGGGGGCACTGAAGCTTTCTTT
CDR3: CASSQTGGTEAFF

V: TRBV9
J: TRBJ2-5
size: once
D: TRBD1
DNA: TGTGCCAGCAGCGTGAGCCTTGGGACAGGGGGAGAGACCCAGTACTTC
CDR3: CASSVSLGTGGETQYF

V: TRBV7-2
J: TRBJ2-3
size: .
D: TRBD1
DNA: TGTGCCAGCAGCTTAGATACAGGGGGAATAGATACGCAGTATTTT
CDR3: CASSLDTGGIDTQYF

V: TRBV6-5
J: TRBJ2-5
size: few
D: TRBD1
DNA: TGTGCCAGCAGTTCTAGGGGGCCACCTTTGGAAGAGACCCAGTACTTC
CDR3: CASSSRGPPLEETQYF

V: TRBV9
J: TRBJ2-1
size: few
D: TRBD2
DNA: TGTGCCAGCAGCGCAAAGACTAGCGGGGGGTATGAGCAGTTCTTC
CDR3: CASSAKTSGGYEQFF

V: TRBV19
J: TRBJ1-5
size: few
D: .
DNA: TGTGCCAGTAGTACAGCAGGGGGCAATCAGCCCCAGCATTTT
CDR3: CASSTAGGNQPQHF

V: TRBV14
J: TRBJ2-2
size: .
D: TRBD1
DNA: TGTGCCAGCTGCCCGGGGACAGGGTTCCCCGGGGAGCTGTTTTTT
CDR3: CASCPGTGFPGELFF

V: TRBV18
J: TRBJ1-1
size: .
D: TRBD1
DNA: TGTGCCAGCTCACTTGACACAGGGGAGCGCGAAGCTTTCTTT
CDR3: CASSLDTGEREAFF

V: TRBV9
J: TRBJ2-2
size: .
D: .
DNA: TGTGCCAGCAGCGCAGGGTTTGGGGGGGCGCTTGGGGAGCTGTTTTTT
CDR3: CASSAGFGGALGELFF

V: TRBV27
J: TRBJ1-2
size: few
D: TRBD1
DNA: TGTGCCAGCAGAACCCCGGGACAGTTACTTGGCTACACCTTC
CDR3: CASRTPGQLLGYTF

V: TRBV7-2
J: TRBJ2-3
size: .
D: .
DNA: TGTGCCAGCAGTTCTCAGGTCCGTGGCACAGATACGCAGTATTTT
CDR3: CASSSQVRGTDTQYF

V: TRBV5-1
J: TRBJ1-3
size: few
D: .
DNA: TGCGCCAGCAGCTTGTCACAGGGCTCTGGAAACACCATATATTTT
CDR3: CASSLSQGSGNTIYF

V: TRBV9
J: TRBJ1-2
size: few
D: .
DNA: TGTGCCAGCACCGGCCCCGGCAGGGCGGACTATGGCTACACCTTC
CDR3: CASTGPGRADYGYTF

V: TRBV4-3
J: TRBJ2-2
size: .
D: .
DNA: TGCGCCAGCAGCCAACCCCTCCGAGGGGGGGACACCGGGGAGCTGTTTTTT
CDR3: CASSQPLRGGDTGELFF

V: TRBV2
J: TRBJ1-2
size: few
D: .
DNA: TGTGCCAGCGAGGCAGGGGACCAGACTAACTATGGCTACACCTTC
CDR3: CASEAGDQTNYGYTF

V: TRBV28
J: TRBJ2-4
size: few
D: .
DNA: TGTGCCAGCAGTTCGACGGAGCTCCTAGCCAAAAACATTCAGTACTTC
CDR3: CASSSTELLAKNIQYF

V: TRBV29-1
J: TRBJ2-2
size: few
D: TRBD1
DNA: TGCAGCGTTAAAACGGACAGGGGGATCGGCGGGGAGCTGTTTTTT
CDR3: CSVKTDRGIGGELFF

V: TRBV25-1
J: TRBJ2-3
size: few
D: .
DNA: TGTGCCAGCAGGGCATTGGGGTTGAGCGGCGATACGCAGTATTTT
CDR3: CASRALGLSGDTQYF

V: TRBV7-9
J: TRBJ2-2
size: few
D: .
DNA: TGTGCCAGCAGCCCGGCCGGGGAGCTGTTTTTT
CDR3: CASSPAGELFF

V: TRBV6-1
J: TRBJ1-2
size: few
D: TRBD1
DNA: TGTGCCAGCAGTGGGCTGGAAGGGGGCGATGGCTACACCTTC
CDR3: CASSGLEGGDGYTF

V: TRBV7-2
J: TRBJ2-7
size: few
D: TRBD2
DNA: TGTGCCAGCAGCGCCCGCGTCGGGGGGGCAATAGTGAAGCAGTACTTC
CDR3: CASSARVGGAIVKQYF

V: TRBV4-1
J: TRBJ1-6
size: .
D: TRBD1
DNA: TGCGCCAGCAGCCAAGGACAGGGAACCTATAATTCACCCCTCCACTTT
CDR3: CASSQGQGTYNSPLHF

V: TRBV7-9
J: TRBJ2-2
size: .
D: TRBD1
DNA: TGTGCCAGCAGCCCACCAGGGGGCACCGGGGAGCTGTTTTTT
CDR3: CASSPPGGTGELFF

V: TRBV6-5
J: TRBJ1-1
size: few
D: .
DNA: TGTGCCAGCAGTTACCCCGGGACACTGAACACTGAAGCTTTCTTT
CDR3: CASSYPGTLNTEAFF

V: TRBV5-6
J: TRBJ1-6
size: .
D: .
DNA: TGTGCCAGCAGCTTGAGGGGATTCGAATCACCCCTCCACTTT
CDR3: CASSLRGFESPLHF

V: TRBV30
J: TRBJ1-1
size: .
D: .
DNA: TGTGCCTGGAGTGTGGGGGGGAACACTGAAGCTTTCTTT
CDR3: CAWSVGGNTEAFF

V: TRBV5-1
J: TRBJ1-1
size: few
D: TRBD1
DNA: TGCGCCAGCAGCTACGGACAGGGGAACACTGAAGCTTTCTTT
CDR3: CASSYGQGNTEAFF

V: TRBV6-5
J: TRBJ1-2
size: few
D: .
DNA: TGTGCCAGCAGTGCGGACAGCAACTATGGCTACACCTTC
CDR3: CASSADSNYGYTF